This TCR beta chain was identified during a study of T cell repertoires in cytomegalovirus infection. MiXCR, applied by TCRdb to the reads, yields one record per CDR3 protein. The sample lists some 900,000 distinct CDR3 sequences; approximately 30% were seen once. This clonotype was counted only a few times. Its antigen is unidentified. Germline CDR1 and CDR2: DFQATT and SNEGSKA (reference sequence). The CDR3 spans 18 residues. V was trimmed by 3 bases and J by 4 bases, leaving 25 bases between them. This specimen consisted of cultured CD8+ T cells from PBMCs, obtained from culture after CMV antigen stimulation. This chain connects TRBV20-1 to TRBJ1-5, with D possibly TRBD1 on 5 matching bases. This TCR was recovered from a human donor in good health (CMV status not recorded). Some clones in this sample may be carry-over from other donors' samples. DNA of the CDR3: TGCAGTGCTAGGGGTACTCCGACACAGGTCCATTCGAATCAGCCCCAGCATTTT. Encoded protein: CSARGTPTQVHSNQPQHF.